This T cell receptor beta chain stems from a study of blood T cells in healthy people across ages. Study-level points and caveats: Naive T cell percentage by flow cytometry tracked strongly with beta diversity.

A second 7 to 11 cycle PCR used barcoded and J-beta primers. Each cDNA molecule carried a tag from a template-switch adaptor that contained 12 random nucleotides. TCRdb called the 5' RACE reads again in MiXCR, with one record for every CDR3 protein. The data hold hundreds of thousands of distinct CDR3 sequences, with 58% observed a single time. As regards this clonotype: Its antigen remains unknown.

The CDR3 consists of 13 residues. V was trimmed by 4 bases and J by 4 bases, leaving 9 bases between them. The germline gives CDR1 SGHKS, CDR2 YYEKEE (reference sequence). Peripheral blood was drawn, roughly 10 milliliters per donor. Sample: blood. The TCR was taken from a man aged 30 to 39 in good health. The chain is built from TRBV5-5 and TRBJ1-5; D unresolved. CDR3 in DNA: TGTGCCAGCAGCCACGGATGGAATCAGCCCCAGCATTTT. As protein: CASSHGWNQPQHF.